This T cell receptor beta chain was identified during a study of cytomegalovirus exposure and HLA in healthy donors. Study-wide points: Researchers left out some V segments, among them TRBV6-2 and TRBV6-3, as indistinguishable. Per published reports, the classifier diagnosed cytomegalovirus status with high specificity and sensitivity. Later analysis placed DRB1 highest and HLA-C lowest in TCR association rates, which differed by HLA locus.

Germline V CDR1 and CDR2: MGHDK, SYGVNS. V gave up 2 bases and J gave up 2 bases; unmatched junction bases: 8. CDR3 size: 16 residues. Primers for the PCR totalled 60 Vbeta and 13 Jbeta. The method was immunoSEQ multiplex PCR; TCRdb's version includes in-frame clones alone and lacks a portion of them. The data show more than 95,000 clones, 74% seen once. Nominally healthy donors provided the samples, though records likely missed some immune exposures. A note on this clone: Its specificity is unknown.

The sequence was obtained from a woman aged 50 to 60 in good health and CMV-seropositive. The source material was PBMCs. The V and J genes are TRBV25-1 and TRBJ1-2, with 7 nucleotides matching TRBD1. The CDR3 loop reads CASSEGTDLSNYGYTF. CDR3 bases: TGTGCCAGCAGTGAAGGGACAGACCTCTCCAACTATGGCTACACCTTC.